The TCR beta chain under discussion was sequenced for a study of blood T cell repertoires in COVID-19. Study as a whole: In each case, the material was cDNA or gDNA derived from T cells, B-cell-depleted T cells, or PBMCs.

During active infection, Seattle patients enrolled and were then monitored through disease. Sequencing was performed with immunoSEQ multiplex PCR; in TCRdb, only in-frame clones are kept and a portion is missing. In the table there are about half a million clones, nearly 90% of which are singletons. The V gene's germline CDR1 is MGHDK and CDR2 SYGVNS. V was shortened by 6 bases and J by 5 bases, with 16 bases between the two germline ends. There are 14 residues in the CDR3. V usage is TRBV25-1 and J usage is TRBJ2-5; D is perhaps TRBD2 (6 bases). The sample taken for sequencing was peripheral blood. This TCR was sampled from a man younger than 35 with COVID-19, enrolled during active disease. The CDR3: CASRRDFPKETQYF. The CDR3 DNA is TGTGCCAGCAGAAGGGACTTCCCTAAGGAGACCCAGTACTTC.